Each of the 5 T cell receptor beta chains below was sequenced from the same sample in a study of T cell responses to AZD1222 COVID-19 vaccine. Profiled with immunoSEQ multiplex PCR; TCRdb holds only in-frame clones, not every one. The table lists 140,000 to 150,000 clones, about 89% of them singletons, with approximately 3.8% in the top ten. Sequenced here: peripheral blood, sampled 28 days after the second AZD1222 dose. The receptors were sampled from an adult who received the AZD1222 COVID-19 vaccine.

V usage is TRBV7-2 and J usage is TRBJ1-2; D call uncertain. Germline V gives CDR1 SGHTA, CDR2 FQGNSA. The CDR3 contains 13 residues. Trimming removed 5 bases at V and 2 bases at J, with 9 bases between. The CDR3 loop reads CASSPAINYGYTF. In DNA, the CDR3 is TGTGCCAGCAGCCCCGCAATCAACTATGGCTACACCTTC.

Written as DNA, the CDR3 is TGTGCCAGCAGCATACTAACCGGGACAGGGGTTTGCCCACCTCAGAAGGGACAAGAGACCCAGTACTTC. It specifies CASSILTGTGVCPPQKGQETQYF. V and J are TRBV21-1 and TRBJ2-5; the table's D gene call, TRBD1, was not cross checked with the DNA. TRBV21-1 has pseudogene status. The CDR3 runs to 23 residues.

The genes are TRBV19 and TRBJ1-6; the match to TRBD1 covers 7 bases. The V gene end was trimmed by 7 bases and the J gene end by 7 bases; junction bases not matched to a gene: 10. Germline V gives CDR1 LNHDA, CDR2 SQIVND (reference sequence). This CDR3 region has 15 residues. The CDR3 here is CASTSRGGINSPLHF. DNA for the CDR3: TGTGCCAGTACATCCAGGGGGGGAATCAATTCACCCCTCCACTTT. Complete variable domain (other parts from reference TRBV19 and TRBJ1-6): DGGITQSPKYLFRKEGQNVTLSCEQNLNHDAMYWYRQDPGQGLRLIYYSQIVNDFQKGDIAEGYSVSREKKESFPLTVTSAQKNPTAFYLCASTSRGGINSPLHFGNGTRLTVT.

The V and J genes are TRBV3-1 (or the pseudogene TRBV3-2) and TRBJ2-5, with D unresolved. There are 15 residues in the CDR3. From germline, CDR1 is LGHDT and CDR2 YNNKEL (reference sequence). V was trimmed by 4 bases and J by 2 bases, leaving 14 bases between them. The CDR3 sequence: CASSPTRNFQETQYF. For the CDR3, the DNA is TGTGCCAGCAGCCCCACCAGGAACTTTCAAGAGACCCAGTACTTC.

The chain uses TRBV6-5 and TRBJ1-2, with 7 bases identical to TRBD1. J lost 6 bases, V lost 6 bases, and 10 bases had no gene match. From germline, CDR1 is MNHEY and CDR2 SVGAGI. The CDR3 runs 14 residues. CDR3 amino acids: CASSDQGEHHGYTF. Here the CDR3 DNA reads TGTGCCAGCAGCGACCAGGGGGAACATCATGGCTACACCTTC.